This T cell receptor (beta chain) was identified during a study of regulatory T cells in long-lasting Graves disease. Germline V lookup: CDR1 MGHRA, CDR2 YSYEKL. V lost 2 bases to trimming and J lost 0 bases, with 8 bases between them. CDR3 length: 15 residues. Libraries of TCR beta came from iRepertoire HTBI primers plus Arm-PCR of CDR3 regions. TCRdb used MiXCR to reprocess the multiplex PCR reads, holding one entry per CDR3 protein. The table lists around 460,000 distinct CDR3 sequences, 20% to 25% of them singletons. As to this clonotype: Its antigen remains unidentified.

Notes on the study in general: TRBV28 was favored in persistent disease, as were TRBJ1-2 and TRBJ2-5.

Noted time point: persistent/refractory GD, antithyroid drugs over 5 years with positive TRAb. Researchers made the TCR library from RNA that was extracted from PBMCs. Xi'an, China, was home to the endocrinology department that provided patients. The chain couples TRBV4-1 to TRBJ1-3; D ambiguous. Material: peripheral blood mononuclear cells (PBMCs), obtained when the disease was refractory, from a patient treated with antithyroid drugs. This receptor was identified in a female donor with Graves disease. The CDR3 reads CASSQINDSGNTIYF. The CDR3 nucleotides are TGCGCCAGCAGCCAAATTAACGACTCTGGAAACACCATATATTTT.